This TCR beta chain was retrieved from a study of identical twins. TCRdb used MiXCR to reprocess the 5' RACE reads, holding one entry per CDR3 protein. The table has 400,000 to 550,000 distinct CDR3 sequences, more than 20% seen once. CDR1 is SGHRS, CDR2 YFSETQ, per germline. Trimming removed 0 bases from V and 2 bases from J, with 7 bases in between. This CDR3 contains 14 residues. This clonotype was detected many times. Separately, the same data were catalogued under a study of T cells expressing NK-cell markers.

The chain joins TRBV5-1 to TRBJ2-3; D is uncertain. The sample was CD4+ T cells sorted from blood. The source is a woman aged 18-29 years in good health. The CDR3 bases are TGCGCCAGCAGCTTGGCACAGAACACAGATACGCAGTATTTT. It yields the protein CASSLAQNTDTQYF.